Described below is a single TCR beta chain sequence and its context. The data were produced by immunoSEQ multiplex PCR, yet TCRdb's version contains in-frame clones alone and is incomplete. The data hold roughly 200,000 clones, with around nine tenths observed a single time. Germline CDR1 LNHDA, CDR2 SQIVND (reference sequence). The CDR3 has 15 residues. With 7 bases clipped from V and 4 bases from J, the junction kept 7 bases outside the gene matches. This entry belongs to a study of blood T cell repertoires in COVID-19. Sequenced material: peripheral blood. The clonotype comes from a man between 18 and 29 years old with active or convalescent COVID-19. The chain uses TRBV19 and TRBJ1-5; TRBD1 agrees at 10 bases. CDR3: CASTDRDRGNQPQHF. CDR3 bases: TGTGCCAGTACCGACAGGGACAGGGGTAATCAGCCCCAGCATTTT.